This T cell receptor (beta chain) was identified in a study of blood T cell repertoires in COVID-19. Germline CDR1 MNHEY, CDR2 SVGAGI. J gave up 5 bases and V 5 bases, and 1 base lay outside the gene matches. The CDR3 extends over 14 amino acids. This clone was found a few times. Repertoires were generated with immunoSEQ multiplex PCR, while TCRdb's copy carries only in-frame clones and drops some. The data contain approximately 300,000 clones, around 92% of them singletons. The sequence was obtained from a woman under 40 with COVID-19, enrolled during active disease. The genes are TRBV6-5 and TRBJ1-6; 9 nucleotides line up with TRBD1. The sequencing input was peripheral blood. CDR3 residues: CASSRDRDNSPLHF. The CDR3 DNA sequence: TGTGCCAGCAGTCGGGACAGGGATAATTCACCCCTCCACTTT.